Presented here are 14 T cell receptor beta chains from one specimen sequenced in a study of blood T cells in healthy people across ages. Combining a sample-barcoded 5' primer with a J-beta primer mix, a second PCR ran for roughly 7 to 12 cycles. TCRdb passed the 5' RACE reads through MiXCR, listing each CDR3 protein once. This sample has 950,000 to 1,200,000 distinct CDR3 sequences; more than 30% occur once, and the top ten carry roughly 14%. Sequenced material: blood. The receptors come from a man younger than 35 in good health.

This chain joins TRBV6-1 and TRBJ1-2; D is unclear. CDR3 length equals 15 residues. Looked up from germline, CDR1 is MNHNS and CDR2 is SASEGT. V was cut by 3 bases and J by 2 bases, with 13 bases left in between. In DNA form, the CDR3 reads TGTGCCAGCAGTGAGAGGCCGCTAGACAACTATGGCTACACCTTC. Translating it yields CASSERPLDNYGYTF.

V and J are TRBV20-1 and TRBJ2-5, with D perhaps matching TRBD1 (6 bases). Germline CDR1 DFQATT, CDR2 SNEGSKA (reference sequence). V was shortened by 6 bases and J by 11 bases, with 19 bases between the two germline ends. CDR3 length: 12 residues. The CDR3 DNA is TGCAGTGCAGCAACTGTAACAGGGTGGCAGTACTTC. As protein: CSAATVTGWQYF.

DNA for the CDR3: TGTGCCAGCAGCCTACCAAGGACTAGCGGGGGGACGCCCGTCTCCTACGAGCAGTACTTC. Translation gives CASSLPRTSGGTPVSYEQYF. This chain joins TRBV7-9 and TRBJ2-7; 14 nucleotides line up with TRBD2. Looked up from germline, CDR1 is SEHNR and CDR2 is FQNEAQ (reference sequence). CDR3 size: 20 residues. Trimming took 5 bases from V and 0 from J; bases not matched to a gene: 15.

The chain combines TRBV19 with TRBJ1-1, with D unresolved. The CDR3 is 13 amino acids. The ends were cut back, 6 bases at V and 1 base at J, with 9 bases in the middle. Germline-derived CDR1 and CDR2 are LNHDA and SQIVND (reference sequence). This CDR3 is CASRNRANTEAFF. As DNA, the CDR3 is TGTGCCAGTAGAAACCGAGCGAACACTGAAGCTTTCTTT. The variable domain in full, completed from reference TRBV19 and TRBJ1-1, reads DGGITQSPKYLFRKEGQNVTLSCEQNLNHDAMYWYRQDPGQGLRLIYYSQIVNDFQKGDIAEGYSVSREKKESFPLTVTSAQKNPTAFYLCASRNRANTEAFFGQGTRLTVV.

The J gene is TRBJ2-3, the V gene TRBV6-5; 9 bases align to TRBD2. CDR3 length: 17 amino acids. V gave up 2 bases and J gave up 7 bases; unmatched junction bases: 13. Germline CDR1 MNHEY, CDR2 SVGAGI. CDR3 loop: CASSYGLGAGGDYTQYF. The DNA for the CDR3 is TGTGCCAGCAGTTACGGCCTAGGAGCGGGGGGAGATTATACGCAGTATTTT.

J is TRBJ1-2 and V is TRBV27; possible D gene TRBD1, 5 bases. V was cut by 5 bases and J by 2 bases, with 18 bases left in between. The germline CDR1 and CDR2 sequences are MNHEY and SMNVEV (reference sequence). The CDR3 is 16 residues long. DNA for the CDR3: TGTGCCAGCAGTCCCAGCAGCGGGGGAGACAACTATGGCTACACCTTC. This translates into CASSPSSGGDNYGYTF.

The chain joins TRBV27 to TRBJ2-7, with 8 nucleotides matching TRBD1. CDR3 size: 17 residues. Germline assignment: CDR1 MNHEY and CDR2 SMNVEV (reference sequence). The V segment lost 4 bases and the J segment 6 bases; nucleotides outside the gene matches: 17. The CDR3 loop reads CASSYPIDRTGRGEQYF. The CDR3 nucleotides read TGTGCCAGCAGTTACCCAATCGATCGGACAGGGCGGGGCGAGCAGTACTTC.

This clonotype was seen more than once but under ten times. The chain links TRBV9 to TRBJ1-1; D unclear. The CDR3 is 15 residues long. The germline V gene has CDR1 SGDLS and CDR2 YYNGEE. Trimming removed 0 bases from V and 4 bases from J, with 13 bases in between. The CDR3 DNA is TGTGCCAGCAGCGTAGCGGTGGGCAGTGGCACTGAAGCTTTCTTT. It yields the protein CASSVAVGSGTEAFF.

This clonotype has more than one count but fewer than ten. The CDR3 nucleotides are TGTGCCAGCAGCCAAGATATGGGGGGGGAGCTGTTTTTT. It is translated as CASSQDMGGELFF. The chain carries TRBV4-2 and TRBJ2-2; D is unresolved. V shed 0 bases and J shed 8 bases, with 7 bases lying between them. Looked up from germline, CDR1 is LGHNA and CDR2 is YNFKEQ. CDR3 length: 13 amino acids.

The CDR3 reads CSVEAFREGAFF. CDR3 nucleotides: TGCAGCGTTGAAGCCTTCAGGGAGGGGGCTTTCTTT. The chain has TRBV29-1 and TRBJ1-1; D may be TRBD1 (5 bases). In germline, CDR1 is SQVTM, CDR2 ANQGSEA. The CDR3 spans 12 residues. Deletions cut 1 base from V and 11 bases from J, with 14 bases between.

V gene TRBV20-1 combines with J gene TRBJ2-5, with 10 bases fitting TRBD2. V was pared by 3 bases and J by 3 bases, with 10 bases of the junction left unmatched. CDR1 is DFQATT, CDR2 SNEGSKA, per germline (reference sequence). This CDR3 spans 16 amino acids. As DNA, the CDR3 is TGCAGTGCTAGTCGTTTTAGCGGGGGGCCAAAAGAGACCCAGTACTTC. The encoded protein is CSASRFSGGPKETQYF.

This chain links TRBV7-6 with TRBJ2-7, with 9 positions matching TRBD2. The CDR3 spans 15 residues. The germline gives CDR1 SGHVS, CDR2 FNYEAQ. The V and J ends lost 1 base and 2 bases, in that order; junction bases with no gene match: 3. The CDR3 loop is CASSLEASGTYEQYF. For the CDR3, the DNA is TGTGCCAGCAGCTTAGAGGCTAGCGGGACCTACGAGCAGTACTTC. Combining the CDR3 with reference TRBV7-6 and TRBJ2-7 gives the whole variable domain GAGVSQSPRYKVTKRGQDVALRCDPISGHVSLYWYRQALGQGPEFLTYFNYEAQQDKSGLPNDRFSAERPEGSISTLTIQRTEQRDSAMYRCASSLEASGTYEQYFGPGTRLTVT.

This clonotype was picked up one time. At one end, the junction sequence differs from germline, possibly due to a read error. CDR3 sequence: CARGQTSDNERFF. The CDR3 DNA follows: TGTGCCAGGGGACAGACCTCTGACAATGAGCGGTTCTTC. The chain uses TRBV2 and TRBJ2-1; the match to TRBD1 covers 7 bases. This CDR3 is built from 13 residues. CDR1 is SNHLY and CDR2 is FYNNEI in the germline V gene.

This clonotype was recorded a few times. The rearrangement links TRBV6-2 or TRBV6-3 to TRBJ2-5, with TRBD1 identical over 8 bases. Trimming took 4 bases from V and 0 from J; bases not matched to a gene: 1. CDR1 is MNHEY and CDR2 is SVGEGT in the germline V gene. The CDR3 is made up of 14 amino acids. The CDR3 sequence is CASSSQGDQETQYF. The CDR3 DNA sequence: TGTGCCAGCAGTTCACAGGGGGACCAAGAGACCCAGTACTTC.